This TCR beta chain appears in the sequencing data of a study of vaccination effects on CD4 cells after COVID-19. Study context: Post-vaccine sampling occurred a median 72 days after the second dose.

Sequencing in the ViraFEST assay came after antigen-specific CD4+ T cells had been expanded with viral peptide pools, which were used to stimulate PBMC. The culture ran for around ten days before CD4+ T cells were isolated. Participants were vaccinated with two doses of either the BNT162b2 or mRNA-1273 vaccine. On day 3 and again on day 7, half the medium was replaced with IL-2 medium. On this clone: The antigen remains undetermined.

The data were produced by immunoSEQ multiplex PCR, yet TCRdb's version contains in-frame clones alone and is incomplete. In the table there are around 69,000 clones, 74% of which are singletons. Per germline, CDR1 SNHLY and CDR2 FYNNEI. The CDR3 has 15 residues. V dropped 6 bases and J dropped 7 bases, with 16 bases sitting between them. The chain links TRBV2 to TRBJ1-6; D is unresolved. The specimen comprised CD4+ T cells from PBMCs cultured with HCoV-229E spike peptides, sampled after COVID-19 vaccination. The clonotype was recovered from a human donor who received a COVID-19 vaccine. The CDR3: CASRGEGAGNSPLHF. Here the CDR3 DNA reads TGTGCCAGCAGAGGAGAGGGCGCGGGGAATTCACCCCTCCACTTT. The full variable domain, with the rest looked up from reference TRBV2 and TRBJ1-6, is EPEVTQTPSHQVTQMGQEVILRCVPISNHLYFYWYRQILGQKVEFLVSFYNNEISEKSEIFDDQFSVERPDGSNFTLKIRSTKLEDSAMYFCASRGEGAGNSPLHFGNGTRLTVT.